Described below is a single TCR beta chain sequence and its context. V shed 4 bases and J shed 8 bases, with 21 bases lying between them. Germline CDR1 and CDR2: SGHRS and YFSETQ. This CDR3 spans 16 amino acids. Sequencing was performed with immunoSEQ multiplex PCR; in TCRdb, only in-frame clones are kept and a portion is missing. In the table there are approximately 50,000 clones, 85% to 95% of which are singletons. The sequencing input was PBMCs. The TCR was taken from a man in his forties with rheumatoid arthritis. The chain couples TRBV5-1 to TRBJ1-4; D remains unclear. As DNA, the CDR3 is TGCGCCAGCAGCCGTGGCGGGAGTCCGGGAGGGGAAAAACTGTTTTTT. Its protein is CASSRGGSPGGEKLFF.